A single sample gave rise to the 24 T cell receptor beta chains below, sequenced in a study of blood T cell repertoires in COVID-19. Sequencing used immunoSEQ multiplex PCR; TCRdb keeps in-frame clones, though not all of them. The data contain 220,000 or so clones, roughly 83% of them singletons. Material: PBMCs or T cells enriched from blood (not recorded which). All receptors derive from a woman aged 45-65 years who had recovered from COVID-19.

A few counts support this clone. At one end the junction does not follow the germline gene, possibly because of a read error. The rearrangement joins TRBV7-3 to TRBJ2-7, with 9 bases matching TRBD2. Germline V gives CDR1 SGHTA, CDR2 FQGTGA. The CDR3 covers 11 residues. The CDR3 DNA reads as TGTGCCAGCAGCTCCGCTAGCGGGAATCCGTTC. Residues: CASSSASGNPF.

The table lists this clone with a count of one. The chain joins TRBV4-1 to TRBJ1-4; a weak D match, TRBD1 (5 bases). Trimming removed 3 bases from V and 6 bases from J, with 23 bases in between. Germline V CDR1 and CDR2: MGHRA, YSYEKL. This CDR3 region has 18 residues. CDR3 protein: CASSHNLRGGYNDEKLFF. The CDR3 region has the DNA TGCGCCAGCAGCCATAACCTTCGGGGGGGTTATAACGATGAAAAACTGTTTTTT.

The J gene is TRBJ1-6, the V gene TRBV18, with D possibly TRBD1 on 6 matching bases. Germline CDR1 and CDR2: KGHSH and LQKENI. V lost 5 bases to trimming and J lost 5 bases, with 16 bases between them. This CDR3 has 16 amino acids. The CDR3, as DNA: TGTGCCAGCTCATCCCCGGGGGGGCTGGATAATTCACCCCTCCACTTT. Translation gives CASSSPGGLDNSPLHF.

This clone turned up a few times. CDR3 protein: CASRAGGSYEQYF. DNA of the CDR3: TGTGCCAGTAGAGCGGGAGGCTCCTACGAGCAGTACTTC. The chain links TRBV19 to TRBJ2-7; TRBD2 matches at 9 bases. Trimming cost V 6 bases and J 0 bases; bases outside gene matches: 0. The germline gives CDR1 LNHDA, CDR2 SQIVND (reference sequence). There are 13 residues in the CDR3.

J is TRBJ2-7 and V is TRBV7-5; TRBD2 is the table's D call and was not checked against the DNA. TRBV7-5 is annotated as a pseudogene. The CDR3 runs 16 residues. In DNA form, the CDR3 reads TGTGCCAGAAGCTTAAAATCGGGAAGTCCAGGATACGAGCAGTACTTC. It encodes CARSLKSGSPGYEQYF.

The chain joins TRBV28 to TRBJ2-3, with TRBD1 matching 7 bases. The CDR3 totals 16 residues. The V and J ends lost 2 bases and 5 bases, in that order; junction bases with no gene match: 10. Germline-derived CDR1 and CDR2 are MDHEN and SYDVKM. The DNA of the CDR3 is TGTGCCAGCAGTTTAAAACAGGGGAGAGGAATAGATACGCAGTATTTT. It is translated as CASSLKQGRGIDTQYF.

The chain employs TRBV28 and TRBJ1-6; tentatively, D is TRBD1 (5 bases). The germline V gene has CDR1 MDHEN and CDR2 SYDVKM. V was pared by 4 bases and J by 6 bases, with 7 bases between. The length of the CDR3 is 13 residues. CDR3 loop: CASSSDSNSPLHF. In nucleotides, the CDR3 is TGTGCCAGCAGTTCCGACAGTAATTCACCCCTCCACTTT.

This chain connects TRBV4-1 to TRBJ2-6, with 7 nucleotides matching TRBD1. CDR1 is MGHRA and CDR2 is YSYEKL in the germline V gene. The CDR3 consists of 22 residues. The V segment lost 4 bases and the J segment 0 bases; nucleotides outside the gene matches: 21. The CDR3 nucleotides read TGCGCCAGCAGCCCCTTGACTACTTACCTACTAGGGGACAGCTCTGGGGCCAACGTCCTGACTTTC. It translates to CASSPLTTYLLGDSSGANVLTF.

On this clone itself: A read error may account for a junction end that differs from germline. This chain joins TRBV7-9 and TRBJ2-1; TRBD2 agrees at 10 bases. CDR3 length: 15 amino acids. Germline V gene sequence: CDR1 SEHNR, CDR2 FQNEAQ (reference sequence). Written as DNA, the CDR3 is TGTGCCAGCACCTTAGGGACTAGCGCATACAATGAGCAGTTCTTC. Translation gives CASTLGTSAYNEQFF.

The V and J genes are TRBV4-3 and TRBJ2-2, with TRBD1 matching over 10 bases. V lost 0 bases, J lost 6 bases, and 7 bases stayed unmatched. The CDR3 runs to 17 residues. Per germline, CDR1 LGHNA and CDR2 YSLEER. In DNA form, the CDR3 reads TGCGCCAGCAGCCAAGATTGGGGACAGGGGAGGCCCGGGGAGCTGTTTTTT. It encodes CASSQDWGQGRPGELFF.

V is TRBV6-1 and J is TRBJ2-1; D call uncertain. Germline CDR1 MNHNS, CDR2 SASEGT. The CDR3 length is 12 residues. V was cut by 0 bases and J by 10 bases, with 7 bases left in between. The CDR3 loop reads CASSEAAREQFF. The DNA of the CDR3 is TGTGCCAGCAGTGAAGCAGCACGGGAGCAGTTCTTC.

V is TRBV27 and J is TRBJ2-1; 10 bases agree with TRBD2. Germline CDR1 reads MNHEY; CDR2 reads SMNVEV (reference sequence). The CDR3 totals 16 residues. J gave up 6 bases and V 3 bases, and 8 bases lay outside the gene matches. The CDR3 spells CASSFLGTSGTNEQFF. The CDR3 DNA reads TGTGCCAGCAGTTTTCTTGGCACTAGCGGGACCAATGAGCAGTTCTTC.

This chain uses TRBV7-6 with TRBJ2-1; D might be TRBD2 (7 bases). The V end was cut by 1 base, the J end by 2 bases, with 9 bases between. This CDR3 spans 15 amino acids. CDR1 and CDR2 (germline): SGHVS, FNYEAQ. The CDR3 DNA follows: TGTGCCAGCAGCTTAGGGGGGGGGCCCTACAATGAGCAGTTCTTC. This sequence encodes CASSLGGGPYNEQFF.

The rearrangement links TRBV4-3 to TRBJ2-1; maybe TRBD2 (6 bases). The V and J ends lost 2 bases and 8 bases respectively, with 13 bases between them. The CDR3 has 14 amino acids. CDR1 is LGHNA, CDR2 YSLEER, per germline. As DNA, the CDR3 is TGCGCCAGCAGCCAATTTGGAGGGCCATATGAGCAGTTCTTC. It is translated as CASSQFGGPYEQFF.

The V and J genes are TRBV15 and TRBJ2-1; D is perhaps TRBD2 (6 bases). Trimming stripped 0 bases from V and 6 bases from J, with 15 bases between. The CDR3 runs to 16 residues. The V gene's germline CDR1 is LNHNV and CDR2 YYDKDF (reference sequence). CDR3 residues: CATSREGTSGGNEQFF. The DNA of the CDR3 is TGTGCCACCAGCAGAGAAGGGACTTCCGGGGGCAATGAGCAGTTCTTC.

Written as DNA, the CDR3 is TGTGCCAGTAGTGATCCCGGGGAAGCTTTCTTT. This sequence encodes CASSDPGEAFF. The genes are TRBV19 and TRBJ1-1; D is undetermined. Germline V gene sequence: CDR1 LNHDA, CDR2 SQIVND (reference sequence). The V and J ends lost 5 bases and 8 bases respectively, with 9 bases between them. The length of the CDR3 is 11 residues. Drawing the rest from reference TRBV19 and TRBJ1-1, the complete variable domain is DGGITQSPKYLFRKEGQNVTLSCEQNLNHDAMYWYRQDPGQGLRLIYYSQIVNDFQKGDIAEGYSVSREKKESFPLTVTSAQKNPTAFYLCASSDPGEAFFGQGTRLTVV.

The rearrangement joins TRBV24-1 to TRBJ1-2; unclear D gene. The CDR3 has 14 amino acids. Germline V CDR1 and CDR2: KGHDR, SFDVKD. Between the trimmed V and J ends, which lost 3 bases and 5 bases, there was a span of 12 bases. The CDR3 is CATSDPSVNYGYTF. The CDR3 region has the DNA TGTGCCACCAGTGATCCTTCAGTGAATTATGGCTACACCTTC.

This clone was counted once. Other DNA sequences of this sample code for an identical CDR3. This rearrangement joins TRBV5-1 to TRBJ1-1; D is uncertain. This CDR3 region has 13 residues. Trimming took 1 base from V and 1 from J, leaving 5 bases between them. Germline loops: CDR1 SGHRS, CDR2 YFSETQ. The CDR3 loop reads CASSLNRNTEAFF. The CDR3 DNA reads TGCGCCAGCAGCTTGAATAGGAACACTGAAGCTTTCTTT.

The chain has TRBV28 and TRBJ1-5; 7 nucleotides align to TRBD1. The CDR3 is 14 amino acids. The germline CDR1 and CDR2 sequences are MDHEN and SYDVKM. Germline trimming cut 6 bases from V and 6 bases from J; bases unmatched to any gene: 8. The CDR3: CASRLPGQSQPQHF. The DNA of the CDR3 is TGTGCCAGCAGGCTACCGGGACAGTCTCAGCCCCAGCATTTT.

J is TRBJ1-1 and V is TRBV9, with D perhaps matching TRBD1 (6 bases). Trimming removed 0 bases from V and 4 bases from J, with 10 bases in between. Germline V gene data show CDR1 as SGDLS and CDR2 as YYNGEE. The CDR3 is made up of 14 amino acids. CDR3 in DNA: TGTGCCAGCAGCGTAGCAGGGGAGGGCACTGAAGCTTTCTTT. Residues: CASSVAGEGTEAFF.

This clone occurred once. The chain employs TRBV3-1 (or the pseudogene TRBV3-2) and TRBJ1-5; D gene unclear. The CDR3 is 15 amino acids. The germline V gene encodes CDR1 LGHDT and CDR2 YNNKEL (reference sequence). V was cut by 4 bases and J by 3 bases, with 13 bases left in between. The CDR3: CASSLREGNNQPQHF. The CDR3 DNA reads as TGTGCCAGCAGCCTACGGGAAGGGAACAATCAGCCCCAGCATTTT.

The chain recombines TRBV6-5 with TRBJ1-4; D is ambiguous. The CDR3 is 16 residues long. With 2 bases removed from V and 0 bases from J, the gap between germline ends came to 10 bases. CDR1 MNHEY and CDR2 SVGAGI come from the germline V gene. CDR3 DNA: TGTGCCAGCAGTTACAACGGTATAGCAACTAATGAAAAACTGTTTTTT. Translated: CASSYNGIATNEKLFF.

The gene calls are TRBV29-1 and TRBJ2-1; D gene unclear. V lost 5 bases and J 4 bases, leaving 6 bases between the germline ends. Germline V lookup: CDR1 SQVTM, CDR2 ANQGSEA. The CDR3 spans 11 residues. The CDR3 sequence: CSVRGYNEQFF. CDR3 nucleotide sequence: TGCAGCGTTCGCGGTTACAATGAGCAGTTCTTC.

This rearrangement joins TRBV19 to TRBJ1-6; TRBD1 matches 7 bases. CDR1 and CDR2 from the germline V gene are LNHDA and SQIVND (reference sequence). The CDR3 is made up of 17 amino acids. V gave up 6 bases and J gave up 4 bases; unmatched junction bases: 12. This CDR3 reads CASSSPGTATYNSPLHF. The CDR3 DNA sequence: TGTGCCAGTAGCAGTCCCGGGACAGCGACTTATAATTCACCCCTCCACTTT. Combining the CDR3 with reference TRBV19 and TRBJ1-6 gives the whole variable domain DGGITQSPKYLFRKEGQNVTLSCEQNLNHDAMYWYRQDPGQGLRLIYYSQIVNDFQKGDIAEGYSVSREKKESFPLTVTSAQKNPTAFYLCASSSPGTATYNSPLHFGNGTRLTVT.